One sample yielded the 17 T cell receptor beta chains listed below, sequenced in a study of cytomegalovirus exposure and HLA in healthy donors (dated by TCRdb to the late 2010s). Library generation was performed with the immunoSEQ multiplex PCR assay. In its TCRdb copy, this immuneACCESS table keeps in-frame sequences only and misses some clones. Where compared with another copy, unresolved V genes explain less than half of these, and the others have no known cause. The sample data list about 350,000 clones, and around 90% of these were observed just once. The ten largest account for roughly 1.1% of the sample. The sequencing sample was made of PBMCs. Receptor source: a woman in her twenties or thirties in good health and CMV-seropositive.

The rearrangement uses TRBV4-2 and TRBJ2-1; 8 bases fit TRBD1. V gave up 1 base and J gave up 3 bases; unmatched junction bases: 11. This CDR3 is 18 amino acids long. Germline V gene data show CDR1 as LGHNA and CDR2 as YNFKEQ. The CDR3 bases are TGTGCCAGCAGCCAAGTTACCTTGGACAGGGCCAACTACAATGAGCAGTTCTTC. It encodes CASSQVTLDRANYNEQFF.

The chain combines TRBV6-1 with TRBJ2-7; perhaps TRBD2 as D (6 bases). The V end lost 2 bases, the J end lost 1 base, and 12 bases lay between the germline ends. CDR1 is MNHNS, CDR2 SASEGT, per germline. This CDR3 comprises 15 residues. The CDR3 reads CASSEMGEASYEQYF. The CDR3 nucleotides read TGTGCCAGCAGTGAAATGGGGGAGGCGTCCTACGAGCAGTACTTC.

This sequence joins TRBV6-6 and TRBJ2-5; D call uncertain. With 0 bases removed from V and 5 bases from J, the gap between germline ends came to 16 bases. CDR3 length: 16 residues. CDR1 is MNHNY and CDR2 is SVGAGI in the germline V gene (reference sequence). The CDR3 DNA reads TGTGCCAGCAGTTACTCGAATCCAGCTGCTTTGGAGACCCAGTACTTC. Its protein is CASSYSNPAALETQYF.

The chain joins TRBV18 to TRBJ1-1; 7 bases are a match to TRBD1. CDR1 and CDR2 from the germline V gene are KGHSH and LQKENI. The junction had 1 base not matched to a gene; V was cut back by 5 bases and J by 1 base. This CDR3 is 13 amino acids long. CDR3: CASSTGENTEAFF. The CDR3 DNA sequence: TGTGCCAGCTCAACAGGGGAGAACACTGAAGCTTTCTTT. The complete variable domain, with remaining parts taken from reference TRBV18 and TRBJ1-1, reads NAGVMQNPRHLVRRRGQEARLRCSPMKGHSHVYWYRQLPEEGLKFMVYLQKENIIDESGMPKERFSAEFPKEGPSILRIQQVVRGDSAAYFCASSTGENTEAFFGQGTRLTVV.

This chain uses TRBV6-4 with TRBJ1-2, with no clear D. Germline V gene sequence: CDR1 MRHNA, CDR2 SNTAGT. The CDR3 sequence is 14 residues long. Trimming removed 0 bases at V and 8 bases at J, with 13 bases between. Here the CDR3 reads CASSDSMADQGYTF. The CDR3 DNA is TGTGCCAGCAGTGACTCTATGGCAGACCAGGGCTACACCTTC.

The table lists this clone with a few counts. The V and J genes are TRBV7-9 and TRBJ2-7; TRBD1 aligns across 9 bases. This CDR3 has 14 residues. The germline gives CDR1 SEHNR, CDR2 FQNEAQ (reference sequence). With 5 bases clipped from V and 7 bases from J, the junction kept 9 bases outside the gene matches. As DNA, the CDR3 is TGTGCCAGCAGCCCCGGGACAGGGACGGTTGAGCAGTACTTC. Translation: CASSPGTGTVEQYF.

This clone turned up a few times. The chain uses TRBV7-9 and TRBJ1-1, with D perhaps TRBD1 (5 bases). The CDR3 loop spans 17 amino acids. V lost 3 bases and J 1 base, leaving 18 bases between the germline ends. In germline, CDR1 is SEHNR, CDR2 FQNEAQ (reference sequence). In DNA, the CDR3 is TGTGCCAGCAGCTTGGGCTTTCGCAGGGTTGGGAACACTGAAGCTTTCTTT. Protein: CASSLGFRRVGNTEAFF.

This chain's CDR3 is CATSREQNSGETQYF. The CDR3 DNA sequence: TGTGCCACCAGCAGAGAGCAGAATAGTGGGGAGACCCAGTACTTC. The genes are TRBV15 and TRBJ2-5; D is uncertain. The CDR3 totals 15 residues. V lost 0 bases and J 5 bases, leaving 13 bases between the germline ends. Germline V gene data show CDR1 as LNHNV and CDR2 as YYDKDF (reference sequence).

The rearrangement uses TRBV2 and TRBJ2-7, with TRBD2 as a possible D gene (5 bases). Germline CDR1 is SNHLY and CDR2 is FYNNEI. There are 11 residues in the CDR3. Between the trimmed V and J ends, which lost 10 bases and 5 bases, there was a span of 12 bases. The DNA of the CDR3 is TGTGCCACCCAAAGAGGGAACGAGCAGTACTTC. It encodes CATQRGNEQYF.

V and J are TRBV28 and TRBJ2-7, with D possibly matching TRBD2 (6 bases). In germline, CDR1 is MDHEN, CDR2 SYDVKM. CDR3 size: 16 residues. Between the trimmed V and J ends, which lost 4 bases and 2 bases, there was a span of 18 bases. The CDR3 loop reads CASSYNKGGPPYEQYF. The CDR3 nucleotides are TGTGCCAGCAGTTATAACAAGGGAGGCCCGCCCTACGAGCAGTACTTC.

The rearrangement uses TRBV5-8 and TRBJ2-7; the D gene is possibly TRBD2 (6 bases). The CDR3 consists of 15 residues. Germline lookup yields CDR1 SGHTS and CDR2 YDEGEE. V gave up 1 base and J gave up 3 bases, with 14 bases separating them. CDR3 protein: CASSLNGGSGYEQYF. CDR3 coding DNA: TGTGCCAGCAGCTTGAATGGAGGGAGCGGCTACGAGCAGTACTTC.

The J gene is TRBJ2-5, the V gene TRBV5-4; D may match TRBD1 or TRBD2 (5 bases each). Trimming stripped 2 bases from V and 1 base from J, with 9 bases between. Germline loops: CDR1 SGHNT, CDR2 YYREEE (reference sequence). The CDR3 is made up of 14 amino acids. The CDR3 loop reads CASSFTGTQETQYF. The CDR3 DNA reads TGTGCCAGCAGCTTTACCGGGACCCAAGAGACCCAGTACTTC.

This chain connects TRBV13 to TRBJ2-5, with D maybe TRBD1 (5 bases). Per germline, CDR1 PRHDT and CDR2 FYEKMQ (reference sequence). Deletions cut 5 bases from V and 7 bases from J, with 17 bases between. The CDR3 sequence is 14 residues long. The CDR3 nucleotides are TGTGCCAGCAGCCTCCAGGACACGGTCGGGACCCAGTACTTC. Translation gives CASSLQDTVGTQYF.

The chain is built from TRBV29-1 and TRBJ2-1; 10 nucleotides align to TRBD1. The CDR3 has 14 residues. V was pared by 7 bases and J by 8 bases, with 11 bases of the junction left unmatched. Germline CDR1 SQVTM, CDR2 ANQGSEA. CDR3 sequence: CSDSSGTGVYEQFF. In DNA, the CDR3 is TGCAGCGACTCATCCGGGACAGGGGTTTATGAGCAGTTCTTC.

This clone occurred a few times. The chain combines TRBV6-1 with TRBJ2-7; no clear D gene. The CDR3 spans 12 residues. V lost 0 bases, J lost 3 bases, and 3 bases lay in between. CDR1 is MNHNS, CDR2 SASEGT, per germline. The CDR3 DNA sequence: TGTGCCAGCAGTGAAGCCCGCTACGAGCAGTACTTC. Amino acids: CASSEARYEQYF.

CDR3 protein: CASSLRGLTYEQYF. DNA for the CDR3: TGTGCCAGCAGCTTGCGGGGACTGACCTACGAGCAGTACTTC. This chain uses TRBV11-2 with TRBJ2-7; D is possibly TRBD2 (6 bases). The germline CDR1 and CDR2 sequences are SGHAT and FQNNGV. The CDR3 runs to 14 residues. Trimming shortened V by 3 bases and J by 2 bases, and 11 bases separated the two germline ends.

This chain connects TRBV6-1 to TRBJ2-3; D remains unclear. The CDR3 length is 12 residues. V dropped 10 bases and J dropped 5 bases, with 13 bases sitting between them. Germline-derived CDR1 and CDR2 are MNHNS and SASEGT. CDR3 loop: CATKRAGDTQYF. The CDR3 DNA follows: TGTGCCACAAAACGGGCAGGAGATACGCAGTATTTT.